This T cell receptor (beta chain) was sequenced during a study of blood T cell repertoires in COVID-19. Study in general: Specimens from acute and convalescent COVID-19 originated in the United States, Italy and Spain.

The CDR3 is made up of 15 amino acids. From germline, CDR1 is LNHDA and CDR2 SQIVND (reference sequence). V lost 8 bases to trimming and J lost 3 bases, with 16 bases between them. In the authors' methods: Amplifying reference gene primers gave estimates of nucleated cell counts. Here immunoSEQ multiplex PCR was the method, and the copy in TCRdb shows in-frame clones only, minus some. V and J calls plus clone size are reproduced from that table; the DNA served to infer D and trimming. Of 300,000 to 350,000 clones listed, more than 85% are singletons. This clone appeared a single time. Which cohort a participant joined came from the clinical history participants gave.

Sample: PBMCs or T cells enriched from blood (not recorded which). This clonotype originated in a woman aged 30 to 39 who had been exposed to COVID-19. The rearrangement joins TRBV19 to TRBJ2-2, with a weak D call TRBD1 (5 bases). Here the CDR3 reads CASRNGDRDTGELFF. The DNA for the CDR3 is TGTGCCAGTCGGAATGGAGACAGAGACACCGGGGAGCTGTTTTTT.